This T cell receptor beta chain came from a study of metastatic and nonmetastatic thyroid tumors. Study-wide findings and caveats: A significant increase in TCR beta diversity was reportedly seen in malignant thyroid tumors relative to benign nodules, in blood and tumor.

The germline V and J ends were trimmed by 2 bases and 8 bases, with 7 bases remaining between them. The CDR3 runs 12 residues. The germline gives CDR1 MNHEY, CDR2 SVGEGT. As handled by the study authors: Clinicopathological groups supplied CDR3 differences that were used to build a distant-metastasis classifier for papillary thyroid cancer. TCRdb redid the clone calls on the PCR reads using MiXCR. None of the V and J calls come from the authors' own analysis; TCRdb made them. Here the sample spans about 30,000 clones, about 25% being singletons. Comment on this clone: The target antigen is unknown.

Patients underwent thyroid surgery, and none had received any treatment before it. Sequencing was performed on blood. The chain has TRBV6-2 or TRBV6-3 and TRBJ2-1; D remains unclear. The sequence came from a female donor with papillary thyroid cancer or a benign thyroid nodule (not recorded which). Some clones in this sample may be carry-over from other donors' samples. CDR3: CASSYTGDEQFF. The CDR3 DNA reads TGTGCCAGCAGTTACACCGGCGATGAGCAGTTCTTC.